These T cell receptor beta chains were read from a single sample in a study of blood T cells in healthy people across ages. TCRdb re-analysed the 5' RACE reads in MiXCR, keeping a single row per CDR3 protein. The data show over 600,000 distinct CDR3 sequences, about 42% seen once. The sample comprised blood. Receptors were obtained from a man of 80 years or more in good health. The CDR3 runs from the conserved cysteine through the conserved F or W. The D gene is left open where the match is weak. Expanded clones get a size class; other rows say once, few or many, or leave the size out.

>few|.|TRBV20-1|TRBJ2-3
TGCAGTGCTAGAGAGAGGAGGGGCACAGATACGCAGTATTTT
CSARERRGTDTQYF
>.|.|TRBV11-3|TRBJ2-1
TGTGCCAGCAGCTTAGAGGCGTACAATGAGCAGTTCTTC
CASSLEAYNEQFF
>once|TRBD1|TRBV20-1|TRBJ1-5
TGCAGTGCCCCTTGGTCGGGACAGATAAATCAGCCCCAGCATTTT
CSAPWSGQINQPQHF
>.|TRBD2|TRBV19|TRBJ2-1
TGTGCCAGTAGGGCGGGAGTGGCCTACAATGAGCAGTTCTTC
CASRAGVAYNEQFF
>.|.|TRBV20-1|TRBJ2-1
TGCAGTGCTAGAGTCCGCCGTAGTGGGGGGCCCGGCAATGAGCAGTTCTTC
CSARVRRSGGPGNEQFF
>few|.|TRBV29-1|TRBJ2-5
TGTGGGGGGGGGACACCGCGTTACAATGAGCAGTACTTC
CGGGTPRYNEQYF
>few|TRBD1|TRBV7-2|TRBJ2-5
TGTGCCAGCAGCTTAGGTGGTGACAGGGGGCGCGGGGAGACCCAGTACTTC
CASSLGGDRGRGETQYF
>.|TRBD1|TRBV7-2|TRBJ2-3
TGTGCCAGCAGCTCACAGGGGTCACAGTATTTT
CASSSQGSQYF
>.|.|TRBV6-2/TRBV6-3|TRBJ1-2
TGTGCCAGCAGTTACTCGCCCTGGGCGGCCTATGGCTACACCTTC
CASSYSPWAAYGYTF
>.|.|TRBV5-6|TRBJ1-2
TGTGCCAGCAGCTTGATGGTAGATTATGGCTACACCTTC
CASSLMVDYGYTF
>few|TRBD2|TRBV27|TRBJ2-7
TGTGCCACTACGGGACTAGGAAACTACGAGCAGTACTTC
CATTGLGNYEQYF
>.|.|TRBV6-6|TRBJ2-1
TGTGCCGGCAGTTCCAGCGGTACCTACAATGAGCAGTTCTTC
CAGSSSGTYNEQFF
>.|.|TRBV6-6|TRBJ1-2
TGTGCCAGCCAAGCAGGGGCCACGCAGGGCTATGGCTACACCTTC
CASQAGATQGYGYTF
>.|TRBD1|TRBV6-1|TRBJ2-7
TGTGCCAGCATACGCGACAGGGTAACCCTCGACGAGCAGTACTTC
CASIRDRVTLDEQYF
>.|TRBD1|TRBV7-2|TRBJ2-7
TGTGCCAGCAGCCCAGGGACAGGGGGCTTCGAGCAGTACTTC
CASSPGTGGFEQYF
>.|.|TRBV7-2|TRBJ2-1
TGTGCCAGCAGCTTAACCCCTCCGGGGGCCTCCTACAATGAGCAGTTCTTC
CASSLTPPGASYNEQFF
>.|.|TRBV6-5|TRBJ2-7
TGTGCCAGCAATAAACTAGTGGGAGGGGGCGAGCAGTACTTC
CASNKLVGGGEQYF
>few|.|TRBV6-1|TRBJ2-1
TGTGCCAGCAGTGAAGATTCCCGGGGTAAGTGGGACAATGAGCAGTTCTTC
CASSEDSRGKWDNEQFF
>.|.|TRBV4-1|TRBJ2-2
TGCGCCAGCAGCCAAACGACTGGGACAAGGGAGCTGTTTTTT
CASSQTTGTRELFF
>.|.|TRBV7-6|TRBJ2-7
TGTGCCAGCAGCAAATGGACAGACCCCTACGAGCAGTACTTC
CASSKWTDPYEQYF
>.|TRBD1|TRBV9|TRBJ2-1
TGTGCCAGCAGCACAGGGACAGCCATTTATGAGCAGTTCTTC
CASSTGTAIYEQFF
>.|.|TRBV7-2|TRBJ1-2
TGTGCCAGCAGCTACGGGACCCGGCGGGGCTACACCTTC
CASSYGTRRGYTF
>.|.|TRBV5-1|TRBJ1-2
TGCGCCAGCAGCTGGACACCCGACGGGCGCGGCTACACCTTC
CASSWTPDGRGYTF
>.|.|TRBV4-3|TRBJ2-2
TGCGCCAGCAGTCAGGCCTTACGGGGAACCGGGGAGCTGTTTTTT
CASSQALRGTGELFF
>.|.|TRBV20-1|TRBJ2-5
TGCAGTGCTAGTGCGGTGGAAGAGACCCAGTACTTC
CSASAVEETQYF
>once|TRBD2|TRBV7-2|TRBJ2-7
TGTGCCAGCAGCTCGACGGGGGGGAGGCAATACGAGCAGTACTTC
CASSSTGGRQYEQYF
>.|.|TRBV7-2|TRBJ2-3
TGTGCCAGCAGCTGGCTTGCAGATACGCAGTATTTT
CASSWLADTQYF
>few|TRBD2|TRBV29-1|TRBJ2-7
TGCAGCGTTCAAAAACTAGCGGGAGGGATCGAGCAGTACTTC
CSVQKLAGGIEQYF
>.|TRBD1|TRBV29-1|TRBJ2-1
TGCAGCGTTGGAGGGACAGGGGGCGGATATGAGCAGTTCTTC
CSVGGTGGGYEQFF
>.|.|TRBV12-3/TRBV12-4|TRBJ1-6
TGTGCCAGCAGTTTCGACCGAGGGTGGCGGGATTCACCCCTCCACTTT
CASSFDRGWRDSPLHF
>.|.|TRBV28|TRBJ2-3
TGTGCCAGCAGTACCAGGGCCAGAGATACGCAGTATTTT
CASSTRARDTQYF